This is a list of T cell receptor beta chains from one sample in a study of blood T cell repertoires in COVID-19. Profiling relied on immunoSEQ multiplex PCR, and the TCRdb table lists in-frame clones only, not all of them. The data contain some 98,000 clones, approximately 80% of them singletons. Sequenced material: peripheral blood. The receptors were sampled from a human donor in a cohort sampled during active COVID-19. Each CDR3 is given with its conserved first and last residue. D genes are given only for firm matches. A row's size may be missing; if present it is once, few, many or a size class.

v_gene: TRBV27
j_gene: TRBJ2-7
d_gene: -
abundance: few
CDR3nt: TGTGCCAGCAGTTTAACGAAAGCGGCCGGGGGAGAGCAGTACTTC
CDR3aa: CASSLTKAAGGEQYF

v_gene: TRBV4-1
j_gene: TRBJ1-3
d_gene: -
abundance: -
CDR3nt: TGCGCCAGCAGCCAAGAGGCGGTCTCTGGAAACACCATATATTTT
CDR3aa: CASSQEAVSGNTIYF

v_gene: TRBV29-1
j_gene: TRBJ2-7
d_gene: TRBD2
abundance: -
CDR3nt: TGCAGCGTTGTCACTAGCGGGGGGCTCGAGCAGTACTTC
CDR3aa: CSVVTSGGLEQYF

v_gene: TRBV6-5
j_gene: TRBJ2-3
d_gene: -
abundance: few
CDR3nt: TGTGCCAGCAGCGCACTACGACTTAGCACAGATACGCAGTATTTT
CDR3aa: CASSALRLSTDTQYF

v_gene: TRBV19
j_gene: TRBJ2-1
d_gene: -
abundance: -
CDR3nt: TGTGCCAGTAGTATAAGGGGCAGGGTAGGCGACAATGAGCAGTTCTTC
CDR3aa: CASSIRGRVGDNEQFF

v_gene: TRBV6-5
j_gene: TRBJ1-1
d_gene: -
abundance: -
CDR3nt: TGTGCCAGCCATAGGGGGGGTAAGACCACTGAAGCTTTCTTT
CDR3aa: CASHRGGKTTEAFF

v_gene: TRBV6-4
j_gene: TRBJ2-3
d_gene: TRBD2
abundance: -
CDR3nt: TGTGCCAGCAGTGAAAGAGCGGGAGGGCGTACGCAGTATTTT
CDR3aa: CASSERAGGRTQYF

v_gene: TRBV14
j_gene: TRBJ2-3
d_gene: -
abundance: -
CDR3nt: TGTGCCAGCCGCCCGGGAAACTGGTTGTCAGATACGCAGTATTTT
CDR3aa: CASRPGNWLSDTQYF

v_gene: TRBV6-2/TRBV6-3
j_gene: TRBJ2-7
d_gene: -
abundance: -
CDR3nt: TGTGCCAGCAGTTATACCGTCAGCGAGCAGTACTTC
CDR3aa: CASSYTVSEQYF

v_gene: TRBV28
j_gene: TRBJ2-5
d_gene: TRBD1
abundance: -
CDR3nt: TGTGCCAGCAGTTTACCCGGGGACAGGGCACAAGAGACCCAGTACTTC
CDR3aa: CASSLPGDRAQETQYF

v_gene: TRBV18
j_gene: TRBJ2-7
d_gene: -
abundance: -
CDR3nt: TGTGCCAGCTCACCTAACTACGAGCAGTACTTC
CDR3aa: CASSPNYEQYF

v_gene: TRBV11-2
j_gene: TRBJ2-7
d_gene: -
abundance: -
CDR3nt: TGTGCCAGCAGCACGACGAGGGCTACGTGGGAGGAGCAGTACTTC
CDR3aa: CASSTTRATWEEQYF

v_gene: TRBV28
j_gene: TRBJ2-7
d_gene: -
abundance: -
CDR3nt: TGTGCCAGCAGTTTATCCGGGTACGAGCAGTACTTC
CDR3aa: CASSLSGYEQYF

v_gene: TRBV6-5
j_gene: TRBJ1-6
d_gene: TRBD1
abundance: -
CDR3nt: TGTGCCAGCAGTTACGACAGGGAGAATTCACCCCTCCACTTT
CDR3aa: CASSYDRENSPLHF

v_gene: TRBV25-1
j_gene: TRBJ1-1
d_gene: -
abundance: -
CDR3nt: TGTGCCAGCAGTGAATATAGGAACACTGAAGCTTTCTTT
CDR3aa: CASSEYRNTEAFF

v_gene: TRBV5-1
j_gene: TRBJ2-3
d_gene: TRBD2
abundance: -
CDR3nt: TGCGCCAGCAGCTTGGGGCTAGCGGGAGGCTCTTTCTGGTATTTT
CDR3aa: CASSLGLAGGSFWYF

v_gene: TRBV19
j_gene: TRBJ2-2
d_gene: TRBD1
abundance: -
CDR3nt: TGTGCCAGTAGGGCCGGGACAGGGGGACCGAACACCGGGGAGCTGTTTTTT
CDR3aa: CASRAGTGGPNTGELFF

v_gene: TRBV11-2
j_gene: TRBJ2-7
d_gene: -
abundance: -
CDR3nt: TGTGCCAGCAGCTTAGCGGCGGGAAAGGGGACCTACGAGCAGTACTTC
CDR3aa: CASSLAAGKGTYEQYF

v_gene: TRBV10-3
j_gene: TRBJ1-2
d_gene: TRBD1
abundance: once
CDR3nt: TGTGCCATCAGTATACTCCGGACAGGGGATGGCTACACCTTC
CDR3aa: CAISILRTGDGYTF

v_gene: TRBV28
j_gene: TRBJ2-2
d_gene: -
abundance: -
CDR3nt: TGTGCCAGCAGTTTCGGTGTCCCCGGGGAGCTGTTTTTT
CDR3aa: CASSFGVPGELFF

v_gene: TRBV19
j_gene: TRBJ2-6
d_gene: -
abundance: -
CDR3nt: TGTGCCAGTAGTATCCAGTGGTCTGGGGCCAACGTCCTGACTTTC
CDR3aa: CASSIQWSGANVLTF

v_gene: TRBV2
j_gene: TRBJ2-3
d_gene: -
abundance: -
CDR3nt: TGTGCCAGCAAGGGAGGATCCCCGGCAGATACGCAGTATTTT
CDR3aa: CASKGGSPADTQYF

v_gene: TRBV6-6
j_gene: TRBJ2-7
d_gene: TRBD2
abundance: few
CDR3nt: TGTGCCACCTTCCGGGAGCGGGAGTTTTACGAGCAGTACTTC
CDR3aa: CATFREREFYEQYF

v_gene: TRBV27
j_gene: TRBJ1-2
d_gene: -
abundance: -
CDR3nt: TGTGCCAGCAGCCCCCAGAGGAACTATGGCTACACCTTC
CDR3aa: CASSPQRNYGYTF

v_gene: TRBV21-1
j_gene: TRBJ2-6
d_gene: -
abundance: -
CDR3nt: TGTGCCAGCCCTAAGAATAGCGGGAGGGCTTCCGACGTCCTGACTTTC
CDR3aa: CASPKNSGRASDVLTF

v_gene: TRBV4-1
j_gene: TRBJ2-7
d_gene: -
abundance: -
CDR3nt: TGCGCCAGCAGCCAAGGTGTGGGGCCCCTAGAGCAGTACTTC
CDR3aa: CASSQGVGPLEQYF

v_gene: TRBV27
j_gene: TRBJ2-2
d_gene: TRBD2
abundance: -
CDR3nt: TGTGCCAGCAGTTTACGCGGGAGATCCACCGGGGAGCTGTTTTTT
CDR3aa: CASSLRGRSTGELFF

v_gene: TRBV10-2
j_gene: TRBJ2-7
d_gene: TRBD1
abundance: -
CDR3nt: TGCGCCAGCAGTGCGACAGGGGTGCCCTACGAGCAGTACTTC
CDR3aa: CASSATGVPYEQYF

v_gene: TRBV28
j_gene: TRBJ1-5
d_gene: -
abundance: few
CDR3nt: TGTGCCAGCAGTCCGGCGGGGTCCCAAAAGCATTTT
CDR3aa: CASSPAGSQKHF

v_gene: TRBV2
j_gene: TRBJ1-1
d_gene: TRBD1
abundance: -
CDR3nt: TGTGCCAGCGGAAGAACAGGGGGTATCACTGAAGCTTTCTTT
CDR3aa: CASGRTGGITEAFF

v_gene: TRBV7-2
j_gene: TRBJ2-7
d_gene: TRBD2
abundance: -
CDR3nt: TGTGCCAGCAGCTCGGGACTAGCGATTTTAACCTACGAGCAGTACTTC
CDR3aa: CASSSGLAILTYEQYF

v_gene: TRBV4-2
j_gene: TRBJ2-3
d_gene: -
abundance: once
CDR3nt: TGTGCCAGCAGCCAAGATCAAAGCGCCCACCGTGCAGATACGCAGTATTTT
CDR3aa: CASSQDQSAHRADTQYF

v_gene: TRBV2
j_gene: TRBJ1-3
d_gene: -
abundance: once
CDR3nt: TGTGCCAGCACCTTGGGGGGGCCGCGAAACACCATATATTTT
CDR3aa: CASTLGGPRNTIYF

v_gene: TRBV28
j_gene: TRBJ2-5
d_gene: TRBD1
abundance: -
CDR3nt: TGTGCCAGCAGATCATCCGGGACAGGGAGGGAGACCCAGTACTTC
CDR3aa: CASRSSGTGRETQYF

v_gene: TRBV5-4
j_gene: TRBJ2-5
d_gene: TRBD2
abundance: once
CDR3nt: TGTGCCAGCAGCGCTAAGCGGGAGGTCCAAGAGACCCAGTACTTC
CDR3aa: CASSAKREVQETQYF

v_gene: TRBV29-1
j_gene: TRBJ1-3
d_gene: -
abundance: -
CDR3nt: TGCAGCGTGAAGGACAGCACAAGCTCTGGAAACACCATATATTTT
CDR3aa: CSVKDSTSSGNTIYF

v_gene: TRBV6-4
j_gene: TRBJ2-7
d_gene: TRBD2
abundance: -
CDR3nt: TGTGCCAGCACCGCAAGCGGGAGGGGGTCCTACGAGCAGTACTTC
CDR3aa: CASTASGRGSYEQYF

v_gene: TRBV7-3
j_gene: TRBJ2-7
d_gene: -
abundance: few
CDR3nt: TGTGCCAGCAGCTTAAGTACAGCCTACGAGCAGTACTTC
CDR3aa: CASSLSTAYEQYF

v_gene: TRBV29-1
j_gene: TRBJ1-2
d_gene: -
abundance: -
CDR3nt: TGCAGCGCCAGGGTCCTCTATGGCTACACCTTC
CDR3aa: CSARVLYGYTF

v_gene: TRBV5-4
j_gene: TRBJ1-6
d_gene: -
abundance: -
CDR3nt: TGTGCCAGCAGCTTGGGGCGGGGAGGCAATTCACCCCTCCACTTT
CDR3aa: CASSLGRGGNSPLHF

v_gene: TRBV7-2
j_gene: TRBJ2-7
d_gene: -
abundance: once
CDR3nt: TGTGCCAGCAGCCTTTTCCGCACTGTTCCCTACGAGCAGTACTTC
CDR3aa: CASSLFRTVPYEQYF

v_gene: TRBV5-1
j_gene: TRBJ2-1
d_gene: TRBD2
abundance: -
CDR3nt: TGCGCCAGCAGGGACCCCAGGGGAAGCGGGAGATCTGGCGAGGGTGAGCAGTTCTTC
CDR3aa: CASRDPRGSGRSGEGEQFF

v_gene: TRBV2
j_gene: TRBJ1-1
d_gene: TRBD1
abundance: -
CDR3nt: TGTGCCGCTATGAGGGGGCGCATGAACACTGAAGCTTTCTTT
CDR3aa: CAAMRGRMNTEAFF

v_gene: TRBV28
j_gene: TRBJ2-5
d_gene: -
abundance: once
CDR3nt: TGTGCCAGCAGTTTATATCGAGGGGAGACCCAGTACTTC
CDR3aa: CASSLYRGETQYF

v_gene: TRBV28
j_gene: TRBJ1-3
d_gene: TRBD1
abundance: -
CDR3nt: TGTGCCAGCAGTCGCGAACAGGGGTGGCTGTGGTCTGGAAACACCATATATTTT
CDR3aa: CASSREQGWLWSGNTIYF

v_gene: TRBV9
j_gene: TRBJ2-1
d_gene: TRBD2
abundance: -
CDR3nt: TGTGCCAGCAGCGTGAGCGGGATTTCCTACAATGAGCAGTTCTTC
CDR3aa: CASSVSGISYNEQFF

v_gene: TRBV7-9
j_gene: TRBJ2-7
d_gene: TRBD2
abundance: few
CDR3nt: TGTGCCAGCAGCCAAACTAGCGGGAGGTCCTACGAGCAGTACTTC
CDR3aa: CASSQTSGRSYEQYF

v_gene: TRBV25-1
j_gene: TRBJ2-3
d_gene: TRBD1
abundance: -
CDR3nt: TGTGCCAGCAGTGAAACAGGGGGCGTTAGCACAGATACGCAGTATTTT
CDR3aa: CASSETGGVSTDTQYF

v_gene: TRBV5-1
j_gene: TRBJ2-7
d_gene: TRBD2
abundance: -
CDR3nt: TGCGCCAGCAGCCCAAGGACTAGCGGACCAGGGGGCGAGCAGTACTTC
CDR3aa: CASSPRTSGPGGEQYF

v_gene: TRBV28
j_gene: TRBJ1-6
d_gene: -
abundance: -
CDR3nt: TGTGCCAGCAGACAGGGCTCTAATTCACCCCTCCACTTT
CDR3aa: CASRQGSNSPLHF

v_gene: TRBV5-4
j_gene: TRBJ2-7
d_gene: TRBD2
abundance: -
CDR3nt: TGTGCCAGCAGTCCCGGGACTAGCGGGGGGTACTACGAGCAGTACTTC
CDR3aa: CASSPGTSGGYYEQYF

v_gene: TRBV28
j_gene: TRBJ2-4
d_gene: TRBD1
abundance: -
CDR3nt: TGTGCCAGCAGTCACAGGGGTCCCCCAGAAAACATTCAGTACTTC
CDR3aa: CASSHRGPPENIQYF

v_gene: TRBV18
j_gene: TRBJ2-7
d_gene: TRBD2
abundance: few
CDR3nt: TGTGCCAGCTCACCCCTAGGCGGGAGGGCAGCCTACGAGCAGTACTTC
CDR3aa: CASSPLGGRAAYEQYF

v_gene: TRBV6-5
j_gene: TRBJ2-7
d_gene: TRBD1
abundance: -
CDR3nt: TGTGCCAGCAGGAGCCCAGGGGGACACGCCTACGAGCAGTACTTC
CDR3aa: CASRSPGGHAYEQYF

v_gene: TRBV12-3/TRBV12-4
j_gene: TRBJ2-5
d_gene: -
abundance: -
CDR3nt: TGTGCCAGCAGTTCCCGGACTGGAGGCTTTGACTTC
CDR3aa: CASSSRTGGFDF

v_gene: TRBV27
j_gene: TRBJ2-5
d_gene: -
abundance: -
CDR3nt: TGTGCCAGCAGTTTGAGCAGGGCCCAAGAGACCCAGTACTTC
CDR3aa: CASSLSRAQETQYF

v_gene: TRBV5-6
j_gene: TRBJ2-1
d_gene: TRBD2
abundance: -
CDR3nt: TGTGCCAGCAGCGGGGGACTAACTAGCGGTGAGCAGTTCTTC
CDR3aa: CASSGGLTSGEQFF